Following are 25 T cell receptor beta chains from one sample sequenced in a study of T cells in Graves' hyperthyroidism and ophthalmopathy. TCR beta CDR3 region amplification was performed from RNA transcripts. First-round RT-PCR with HTBI primers amplified the TCR CDR3 region. TCRdb reprocessed the multiplex PCR reads via MiXCR and lists one record per CDR3 protein. The sample yields fewer than 900,000 distinct CDR3 sequences, 18% seen once. The sequenced material came from blood. Receptors originate from a woman in her 50s with Graves' hyperthyroidism that later progressed to Graves' ophthalmopathy.

This clonotype appeared once. The CDR3 DNA follows: TGTGCCAGCAGCGAGAGATCAGGCCTGCAGGATTCACCCCTCCACTTT. Translation: CASSERSGLQDSPLHF. This chain connects TRBV9 to TRBJ1-6; D gene ambiguous. Germline V gene data show CDR1 as SGDLS and CDR2 as YYNGEE. Between the trimmed V and J ends, which lost 3 bases and 8 bases, there was a span of 18 bases. The CDR3 totals 16 residues.

This clonotype came up many times. This chain links TRBV6-1 with TRBJ2-7; TRBD2 matches at 10 bases. Trimming at V came to 5 bases and at J to 3 bases, leaving 4 bases not matched to a gene. Germline V gives CDR1 MNHNS, CDR2 SASEGT. This CDR3 comprises 14 residues. The CDR3 spells CASSYTSGVYEQYF. The CDR3 DNA follows: TGTGCCAGCAGTTACACTAGCGGGGTCTACGAGCAGTACTTC.

This clonotype was detected ten times or more. The V and J genes are TRBV11-2 and TRBJ1-1; 7 bases are a match to TRBD1. In germline, CDR1 is SGHAT, CDR2 FQNNGV. The CDR3 is 15 amino acids. The junction had 4 bases not matched to a gene; V was cut back by 3 bases and J by 0 bases. The CDR3 nucleotides read TGTGCCAGCAGCTTTCGGACAGGCGTGAACACTGAAGCTTTCTTT. Amino acids: CASSFRTGVNTEAFF.

This clonotype occurred a few times. This chain joins TRBV7-9 and TRBJ2-7; 11 bases fit TRBD1. The CDR3 spans 15 residues. J gave up 2 bases and V 9 bases, and 9 bases lay outside the gene matches. Germline V lookup: CDR1 SEHNR, CDR2 FQNEAQ (reference sequence). Here the CDR3 DNA reads TGTGCCAGTCGTTCGCTGGGACAGGGGGCCTACGAGCAGTACTTC. Translating it yields CASRSLGQGAYEQYF.

V usage is TRBV10-3 and J usage is TRBJ1-5; D call uncertain. This CDR3 region has 12 residues. Germline loops: CDR1 ENHRY, CDR2 SYGVKD. Trimming removed 2 bases from V and 7 bases from J, with 6 bases in between. CDR3 nucleotides: TGTGCCATCAGTGAGACTATCCAGCCCCAGCATTTT. This gives the protein CAISETIQPQHF.

This clonotype was seen repeatedly, ten times or more. The V gene is TRBV11-2, the J gene TRBJ1-1, with a tentative D call TRBD1 (6 bases). V was shortened by 4 bases and J by 0 bases, with 30 bases between the two germline ends. Germline V gene lookup returns CDR1 SGHAT and CDR2 FQNNGV. The CDR3 spans 21 residues. The CDR3 here is CASSSFGGGLAPALMNTEAFF. In nucleotides, the CDR3 is TGTGCCAGCAGCTCTTTTGGGGGGGGGCTTGCCCCAGCCCTCATGAACACTGAAGCTTTCTTT. Variable domain in full (rest from reference TRBV11-2 and TRBJ1-1): EAGVAQSPRYKIIEKRQSVAFWCNPISGHATLYWYQQILGQGPKLLIQFQNNGVVDDSQLPKDRFSAERLKGVDSTLKIQPAKLEDSAVYLCASSSFGGGLAPALMNTEAFFGQGTRLTVV.

This rearrangement joins TRBV15 to TRBJ2-5, with a tentative D call TRBD2 (6 bases). Trimming stripped 1 base from V and 5 bases from J, with 17 bases between. Germline lookup yields CDR1 LNHNV and CDR2 YYDKDF (reference sequence). This CDR3 comprises 16 residues. As DNA, the CDR3 is TGTGCCACCAGCAGAGCCCCGCGGCGGGGCTTGGAGACCCAGTACTTC. Translated, it gives CATSRAPRRGLETQYF. Full variable domain (rest looked up from reference TRBV15 and TRBJ2-5): DAMVIQNPRYQVTQFGKPVTLSCSQTLNHNVMYWYQQKSSQAPKLLFHYYDKDFNNEADTPDNFQSRRPNTSFCFLDIRSPGLGDTAMYLCATSRAPRRGLETQYFGPGTRLLVL.

V usage is TRBV5-1 and J usage is TRBJ1-1; a possible D gene is TRBD1 (6 bases). The V and J ends lost 5 bases and 1 base respectively, with 12 bases between them. This CDR3 region has 14 residues. CDR1 and CDR2 (germline): SGHRS, YFSETQ. The chain's CDR3 is CASRATGPNTEAFF. CDR3 sequence (DNA): TGCGCCAGCAGAGCGACAGGACCGAACACTGAAGCTTTCTTT.

The J gene is TRBJ1-2, the V gene TRBV20-1; 11 bases fit TRBD1. The CDR3 runs to 14 residues. Germline CDR1 reads DFQATT; CDR2 reads SNEGSKA (reference sequence). Trimming removed 5 bases from V and 6 bases from J; junction bases left unmatched: 8. The CDR3 sequence: CSAWPGQGVDGYTF. The CDR3 bases are TGCAGTGCTTGGCCGGGACAGGGGGTCGATGGCTACACCTTC.

This chain uses TRBV6-1 with TRBJ1-1, with unresolved D. CDR3 length equals 14 residues. V lost 6 bases and J 0 bases, leaving 11 bases between the germline ends. In germline, CDR1 is MNHNS, CDR2 SASEGT. Here the CDR3 DNA reads TGTGCCAGCAGCGCGGACGAGATGAACACTGAAGCTTTCTTT. Its translation: CASSADEMNTEAFF.

This clonotype was seen more than once but under ten times. V gene TRBV29-1 combines with J gene TRBJ2-3; TRBD2 matches at 11 bases. V dropped 3 bases and J dropped 7; count of bases not matched to a gene: 6. This CDR3 contains 14 residues. In germline, CDR1 is SQVTM, CDR2 ANQGSEA. The CDR3 DNA reads TGCAGCGTTGACGGTAGCGGGGGGGCTAATACGCAGTATTTT. This translates into CSVDGSGGANTQYF.

The chain couples TRBV27 to TRBJ2-3, with 8 bases lining up with TRBD2. CDR3 length equals 19 residues. CDR1 and CDR2 from the germline V gene are MNHEY and SMNVEV (reference sequence). V lost 3 bases, J lost 2 bases, and 16 bases stayed unmatched. The CDR3 region is CASSFSPYFGGVNTDTQYF. Written as DNA, the CDR3 is TGTGCCAGCAGTTTTTCCCCATATTTCGGGGGGGTTAACACAGATACGCAGTATTTT.

The V gene is TRBV19, the J gene TRBJ1-3, with no clear D. The CDR3 totals 13 residues. Looked up from germline, CDR1 is LNHDA and CDR2 is SQIVND (reference sequence). V gave up 4 bases and J gave up 4 bases, with 8 bases separating them. CDR3 sequence reads: CASSNFGGNTIYF. In DNA, the CDR3 is TGTGCCAGTAGTAACTTCGGAGGAAACACCATATATTTT.

The table lists this clonotype with a few counts. V usage is TRBV2 and J usage is TRBJ1-6; a possible D gene is TRBD1 (6 bases). V was trimmed by 6 bases and J by 11 bases, leaving 17 bases between them. The CDR3 extends over 14 amino acids. Germline V gene lookup returns CDR1 SNHLY and CDR2 FYNNEI. The CDR3 nucleotides read TGTGCCAGCAGCGTACAGGGTGAAGGGCCACCCCTCCACTTT. Translation gives CASSVQGEGPPLHF.

This clonotype was found many times. This rearrangement joins TRBV18 to TRBJ1-3, with 10 nucleotides matching TRBD1. Germline V lookup: CDR1 KGHSH, CDR2 LQKENI. V gave up 4 bases and J gave up 8 bases; unmatched junction bases: 5. The CDR3 extends over 14 amino acids. The DNA for the CDR3 is TGTGCCAGCTCACTTACCGGGACAGGGGACACCATATATTTT. Protein sequence: CASSLTGTGDTIYF. The full variable domain, rest sourced from reference TRBV18 and TRBJ1-3, is NAGVMQNPRHLVRRRGQEARLRCSPMKGHSHVYWYRQLPEEGLKFMVYLQKENIIDESGMPKERFSAEFPKEGPSILRIQQVVRGDSAAYFCASSLTGTGDTIYFGEGSWLTVV.

The chain employs TRBV6-1 and TRBJ1-4; tentative D call: TRBD1 (5 bases). Germline V gene sequence: CDR1 MNHNS, CDR2 SASEGT. Trimming took off 5 bases at V and 7 bases at J, with 11 bases between the two ends. The CDR3 sequence is 13 residues long. CDR3 sequence reads: CASSPGPGEKLFF. Here the CDR3 DNA reads TGTGCCAGCAGTCCGGGGCCGGGTGAAAAACTGTTTTTT.

This clonotype was recorded many times. V is TRBV12-3 or TRBV12-4 and J is TRBJ1-4, with 7 nucleotides matching TRBD1. CDR3 size: 15 residues. The ends lost 4 bases at V and 5 bases at J; junction bases unmatched: 7. DNA for the CDR3: TGTGCCAGCAGTTGGACGGGACAGCGAAATGAAAAACTGTTTTTT. Its protein is CASSWTGQRNEKLFF.

On this clonotype itself: This is likely a read error, given that the CDR3 carries no conserved phenylalanine or tryptophan at its end. V usage is TRBV6-2 or TRBV6-3 and J usage is TRBJ1-2; a possible D gene is TRBD1 (5 bases). This CDR3 is built from 14 residues. Per the germline V gene, CDR1 is MNHEY and CDR2 is SVGEGT. Trimming took 6 bases from V and 4 from J, leaving 15 bases between them. The CDR3 spells CASRTRDGAYGYTC. For the CDR3, the DNA is TGTGCCAGCAGGACCCGGGACGGCGCCTATGGCTACACCTGC.

The V call is TRBV19, the J call TRBJ2-2, with 9 bases aligning to TRBD1. The CDR3 totals 15 residues. V shed 5 bases and J 6 bases; nucleotides not matched to a gene: 7. Germline V CDR1 and CDR2: LNHDA, SQIVND (reference sequence). CDR3 nucleotides: TGTGCCAGTAGTTCATACAGGGGGCGCGCCGGGGAGCTGTTTTTT. Amino acids: CASSSYRGRAGELFF.

Concerning this clonotype: This likely comes from a read error, as the CDR3 has no conserved phenylalanine or tryptophan at its end. V usage is TRBV6-1 and J usage is TRBJ1-1, with D uncertain. CDR3 length: 12 residues. CDR1 is MNHNS and CDR2 is SASEGT in the germline V gene. The ends were cut back, 10 bases at V and 3 bases at J, with 12 bases in the middle. Here the CDR3 reads CATRPSHTEAFL. DNA of the CDR3: TGTGCCACCCGTCCGTCTCACACTGAAGCTTTCCTT.

With respect to this clonotype: A much larger clone differs by one base, so this may be a read error. In DNA form, the CDR3 reads TGTGCCAGCAGCTTGGGGCGGGGGGCCAATGAGCGGTTCTTC. Protein product: CASSLGRGANERFF. V gene TRBV11-2 combines with J gene TRBJ2-1, with 8 bases that match TRBD2. From germline, CDR1 is SGHAT and CDR2 FQNNGV. The CDR3 contains 14 residues.

The rearrangement uses TRBV18 and TRBJ2-5, with 9 bases identical to TRBD1. J gave up 5 bases and V 3 bases, and 7 bases lay outside the gene matches. The CDR3 covers 15 residues. Germline V gives CDR1 KGHSH, CDR2 LQKENI. The CDR3 sequence is CASSPGTGMWETQYF. The CDR3 nucleotides are TGTGCCAGCTCACCGGGGACAGGGATGTGGGAGACCCAGTACTTC.

This chain connects TRBV10-3 to TRBJ1-6; D not certain. Germline values: CDR1 ENHRY, CDR2 SYGVKD. Trimming cost V 10 bases and J 9 bases, with 22 bases left between them. The CDR3 runs to 15 residues. CDR3: CATTPNSGLGSPLHF. As DNA, the CDR3 is TGTGCCACCACTCCCAACTCTGGGTTAGGTTCACCCCTCCACTTT.

This sequence joins TRBV24-1 and TRBJ2-5; 9 nucleotides match TRBD1. This CDR3 has 16 residues. The germline CDR1 and CDR2 sequences are KGHDR and SFDVKD. Unmatched junction bases numbered 8, after V lost 3 bases and J lost 4 bases. CDR3 sequence (DNA): TGTGCCACCAGTGATGGGACAGGGAATCCTGTAGAGACCCAGTACTTC. This codes for CATSDGTGNPVETQYF.

This clonotype was found a few times. The V gene is TRBV27, the J gene TRBJ1-1; D remains unclear. The germline CDR1 and CDR2 sequences are MNHEY and SMNVEV (reference sequence). The CDR3 contains 13 residues. The V end lost 3 bases, the J end lost 3 bases, and 8 bases lay between the germline ends. CDR3 DNA: TGTGCCAGCAGTTTTTCTTGGGACACTGAAGCTTTCTTT. This translates into CASSFSWDTEAFF.